This TCR beta chain was captured in a study of OX40 agonist ivuxolimab in advanced cancers. This clone was observed a handful of times. Its target is unknown. Study results and limitations: CD8+ T cells (on average) carried more expanded clones than CD4+ T cells. In a subset of nonresponders, normalized T-cell clonal expansion was also low.

Sequencing was performed with immunoSEQ multiplex PCR; in TCRdb, only in-frame clones are kept and a portion is missing. Altogether about 36,000 clones are present, 80% to 85% being singletons, with the ten largest covering about 24%. The material was CD4+ or CD8+ T cells sorted from blood, obtained in a trial of the OX40 agonist ivuxolimab. The TCR originated in an adult with an advanced solid tumor such as melanoma, head and neck, liver or kidney cancer.

This CDR3 reads CASSLRGAVDTQYF. CDR3 DNA: TGTGCCAGCAGCTTGAGGGGGGCCGTGGATACGCAGTATTTT. V usage is TRBV11-2 and J usage is TRBJ2-3; D may match TRBD1 or TRBD2 (6 bases each). Trimming removed 3 bases at V and 6 bases at J, with 13 bases between. CDR3 length: 14 residues. Germline V gene sequence: CDR1 SGHAT, CDR2 FQNNGV.